Listed below are T cell receptor beta chains from one sample, sequenced in a study of cytomegalovirus exposure and HLA in healthy donors. TCRdb's table, derived via immunoSEQ multiplex PCR, lists solely in-frame clones and lacks some. The profile shows 90,000 to 120,000 clones, 74% of them singletons. The sequencing sample was made of PBMCs. The source is a man aged 50-60 years in good health and CMV-seropositive. Both conserved end residues are part of each CDR3. D genes are given only for firm matches. Expanded clones are given a class, and other clones once, few, many or no size at all.

size	D	length	V	J	CDR3	DNA
few	NA	12	TRBV9	TRBJ2-3	CASSATVDTQYF	TGTGCCAGCAGCGCCACGGTAGATACGCAGTATTTT
few	NA	15	TRBV7-2	TRBJ2-1	CASSPHSGSYNEQFF	TGTGCCAGCAGCCCCCATAGCGGATCCTACAATGAGCAGTTCTTC
medium-sized	NA	13	TRBV2	TRBJ1-5	CASKRDSNQPQHF	TGTGCCAGCAAGCGAGATAGCAATCAGCCCCAGCATTTT
NA	NA	11	TRBV7-2	TRBJ2-2	CASSPTGELFF	TGTGCCAGCAGCCCGACCGGGGAGCTGTTTTTT
once	TRBD1	16	TRBV2	TRBJ2-7	CASSGNRGRSSYEQYF	TGTGCCAGCAGTGGCAACAGGGGGCGTAGCTCCTACGAGCAGTACTTC
NA	TRBD2	16	TRBV12-5	TRBJ2-5	CASGLGLAGVGETQYF	TGTGCTAGTGGCTTGGGGCTAGCGGGAGTAGGAGAGACCCAGTACTTC
NA	TRBD1	15	TRBV5-1	TRBJ2-1	CASSLGDSIYNEQFF	TGCGCCAGCAGCTTGGGGGACAGTATTTACAATGAGCAGTTCTTC
few	NA	12	TRBV6-1	TRBJ2-7	CASRLPSYEQYF	TGTGCCTCAAGACTCCCGTCCTACGAGCAGTACTTC
NA	NA	12	TRBV6-5	TRBJ2-1	CASRDSYRASFF	TGTGCCAGCCGGGACTCCTACCGGGCGAGCTTCTTC
NA	TRBD1	14	TRBV4-2	TRBJ1-5	CASSLGTGGQPQHF	TGTGCCAGCAGCCTCGGGACAGGTGGACAGCCCCAGCATTTT
NA	TRBD1	16	TRBV28	TRBJ2-1	CASSPWTGGLYNEQFF	TGTGCCAGCAGTCCATGGACAGGGGGACTCTACAATGAGCAGTTCTTC
NA	NA	14	TRBV5-6	TRBJ2-7	CASSLRQEVYEQYF	TGTGCCAGCAGCTTGCGACAGGAGGTCTACGAGCAGTACTTC
NA	NA	14	TRBV28	TRBJ2-3	CASLPETSTDTQYF	TGTGCCAGCCTTCCGGAGACTAGCACAGATACGCAGTATTTT
NA	NA	14	TRBV6-5	TRBJ1-6	CASSLTGNDSPLHF	TGTGCCAGTTCACTAACAGGGAACGATTCACCCCTCCACTTT
NA	TRBD1	15	TRBV6-6	TRBJ1-2	CASSYSTGQGNGYTF	TGTGCCAGCAGTTACTCCACAGGACAGGGGAATGGCTACACCTTC
NA	NA	17	TRBV7-9	TRBJ1-5	CASRSWSTDYSNQPQHF	TGTGCCAGCAGGTCGTGGTCGACAGATTATAGCAATCAGCCCCAGCATTTT
NA	NA	15	TRBV5-4	TRBJ1-1	CASSSMRTGNTEAFF	TGTGCCAGCAGCTCGATGAGAACAGGGAACACTGAAGCTTTCTTT